The 2 T cell receptor beta chains presented below share a single source sample, sequenced in a study of T cell repertoires in cytomegalovirus infection. TCRdb recomputed calls from the reads with MiXCR, one row per CDR3 protein. The repertoire holds more than 300,000 distinct CDR3 sequences, with roughly a third as singletons. These TCRs' antigens remain unknown. The sample consisted of cultured PBMCs, taken from culture after CMV antigen stimulation. The receptors here all came from a human donor in good health (CMV status not recorded). Some clones in this sample may be carry-over from other donors' samples.

The chain combines TRBV13 with TRBJ2-1, with TRBD2 matching 7 bases. Germline CDR1 reads PRHDT; CDR2 reads FYEKMQ (reference sequence). The CDR3 is made up of 12 amino acids. Trimming cost V 2 bases and J 9 bases; bases outside gene matches: 1. In DNA form, the CDR3 reads TGTGCCAGCAGCTTACAGCGGGGTGAGCAGTTCTTC. Its translation is CASSLQRGEQFF.

V gene TRBV9 combines with J gene TRBJ2-5; the D gene is possibly TRBD2 (5 bases). Germline-derived CDR1 and CDR2 are SGDLS and YYNGEE. Trimming stripped 3 bases from V and 2 bases from J, with 11 bases between. The CDR3 runs 14 residues. As DNA, the CDR3 is TGTGCCAGCAGCGGCGGGTCTGGTCAAGAGACCCAGTACTTC. It codes for CASSGGSGQETQYF.